This T cell receptor beta chain appears in the sequencing data of a study of T-cell memory formation after mild COVID-19. The germline gives CDR1 LNHDA, CDR2 SQIVND (reference sequence). V was shortened by 6 bases and J by 0 bases, with 7 bases between the two germline ends. This CDR3 contains 13 residues. On this clonotype: Its target is not known.

TCRdb called the 5' RACE reads again in MiXCR, with one record for every CDR3 protein. Among 140,000 or so distinct CDR3 sequences listed, 11% to 15% were seen once. Whole-study findings and limits: CD4/CD8 balance held among clones contracting day 15 to 85, and later expanders leaned CD4+.

The clonotype was recovered from an adult woman who had mild COVID-19 (a few samples of this study predate the infection). Cell type and time point are not known. The sequenced material came from PBMCs or a T cell subset sorted from them (not recorded which). The gene calls are TRBV19 and TRBJ2-3, with D maybe TRBD1 (5 bases). This CDR3 is CASRDTSTDTQYF. The DNA for the CDR3 is TGTGCCAGTAGGGACACTAGCACAGATACGCAGTATTTT.